The T cell receptor (beta chain) described here comes from a study of T cells in localized non-small cell lung cancer. Study conclusions and caveats: A median of roughly 50 of the top 100 tumor clones appeared in adjacent lung, which was paired and uninvolved.

Clones were sequenced by immunoSEQ multiplex PCR, and TCRdb holds only the in-frame ones, with some missing. This sample yields a few thousand clones, of which roughly 28% are seen a single time; around 15% belongs to the top ten. This CDR3 is built from 14 residues. Between the trimmed V and J ends, which lost 10 bases and 0 bases, there was a span of 13 bases. Germline-derived CDR1 and CDR2 are MNHGY and SAAAGT. With regard to this clone: Its target is unknown.

This TCR came from a female donor at least 60 years old with stage II squamous cell lung carcinoma. The rearrangement links TRBV6-8 to TRBJ1-3; possibly TRBD1 for D (5 bases). Sample: lung tumor tissue, taken before any cancer treatment. The CDR3 spells CAITRGGSGNTIYF. As DNA, the CDR3 is TGTGCCATCACCCGGGGGGGCTCTGGAAACACCATATATTTT.